One and the same sample provided the 21 T cell receptor beta chains below, sequenced in a study of shared clonotypes between healthy human individuals (TCRdb year 2020). The method was the immunoSEQ multiplex PCR assay. Held by TCRdb, this immuneACCESS table contains in-frame sequences only and omits some clones. Under half of the omission traces to an unresolved V gene where checked; the cause of the rest is unknown. This sample is represented by a few million clones; approximately 90% of them were singletons. The ten largest make up around 0.14% of the sample. Sample: naive CD4+ T cells sorted from blood. Explained via the paper, the cell subset or site label denotes: CD45RA+ positively selected. These receptors originate from a man aged 18 to 29 in good health.

The table lists this clone with a count of one. This chain joins TRBV5-1 and TRBJ1-1; D ambiguous. The germline V and J ends were trimmed by 3 bases and 2 bases, with 11 bases remaining between them. Germline V gene data show CDR1 as SGHRS and CDR2 as YFSETQ. This CDR3 is built from 14 residues. CDR3 region: CASSSRPANTEAFF. The CDR3 DNA is TGCGCCAGCAGCTCCCGCCCTGCCAACACTGAAGCTTTCTTT.

The V gene is TRBV30, the J gene TRBJ2-5; 11 nucleotides agree with TRBD2. This CDR3 contains 14 residues. Unmatched junction bases numbered 7, after V lost 3 bases and J lost 7 bases. Germline V gene lookup returns CDR1 GTSNPN and CDR2 SVGIG (reference sequence). The CDR3 loop reads CAWRVAGGPGTQYF. The CDR3 nucleotides read TGTGCCTGGAGAGTAGCGGGGGGGCCGGGGACCCAGTACTTC.

This sequence joins TRBV10-3 and TRBJ2-7; 7 nucleotides match TRBD2. V trimming: 0 bases; J trimming: 0 bases; junction bases outside the gene matches: 5. CDR3 length equals 16 residues. The germline CDR1 and CDR2 sequences are ENHRY and SYGVKD. The CDR3 nucleotides are TGTGCCATCAGTGAGTCAGGCGGGAGCCGCTCCTACGAGCAGTACTTC. This encodes CAISESGGSRSYEQYF.

The V and J genes are TRBV9 and TRBJ2-7, with 13 bases identical to TRBD2. The V segment lost 4 bases and the J segment 4 bases; nucleotides outside the gene matches: 8. In germline, CDR1 is SGDLS, CDR2 YYNGEE. The CDR3 extends over 16 amino acids. CDR3 residues: CASSPRWTSGGYEQYF. The CDR3 DNA sequence: TGTGCCAGCAGCCCACGATGGACTAGCGGGGGTTACGAGCAGTACTTC.

The J gene is TRBJ1-5, the V gene TRBV5-6; the match to TRBD1 covers 7 bases. The CDR3 loop spans 15 amino acids. Germline V gene lookup returns CDR1 SGHDT and CDR2 YYEEEE. V gave up 4 bases and J gave up 10 bases; unmatched junction bases: 14. The CDR3 nucleotides read TGTGCCAGCAGCCCAGGGGGGACGGAGGGTTTTCCCCAGCATTTT. Residues: CASSPGGTEGFPQHF.

This clone was observed once. The chain is built from TRBV29-1 and TRBJ1-2; tentative D call: TRBD1 (6 bases). Germline V lookup: CDR1 SQVTM, CDR2 ANQGSEA. The length of the CDR3 is 15 residues. The ends were cut back, 7 bases at V and 2 bases at J, with 20 bases in the middle. CDR3: CSAEKQGGGNYGYTF. The CDR3, as DNA: TGCAGCGCGGAGAAACAGGGAGGCGGCAACTATGGCTACACCTTC.

The V and J genes are TRBV4-1 and TRBJ2-1, with 8 positions matching TRBD2. The CDR3 has 16 residues. Looked up from germline, CDR1 is MGHRA and CDR2 is YSYEKL. V dropped 1 base and J dropped 6; count of bases not matched to a gene: 8. Written as DNA, the CDR3 is TGCGCCAGCAGCCAAGGGGGAGCGGGAGCAAGCAATGAGCAGTTCTTC. This encodes CASSQGGAGASNEQFF.

As concerns this clone: The same CDR3 is also encoded by other DNA sequences in this sample. The chain is built from TRBV6-1 and TRBJ2-7; D is uncertain. Germline V gives CDR1 MNHNS, CDR2 SASEGT. The CDR3 sequence is 11 residues long. Trimming left V 4 bases short and J 3 bases short, with 4 bases between. As DNA, the CDR3 is TGTGCCAGCAGTGGGGGCTACGAGCAGTACTTC. It translates to CASSGGYEQYF.

The chain uses TRBV11-2 and TRBJ2-7; tentative D call: TRBD1 (6 bases). The V end lost 1 base, the J end lost 2 bases, and 12 bases lay between the germline ends. The CDR3 contains 15 residues. The germline V gene encodes CDR1 SGHAT and CDR2 FQNNGV. The CDR3 reads CASSLGGRGAYEQYF. DNA for the CDR3: TGTGCCAGCAGCTTAGGAGGCAGGGGCGCCTACGAGCAGTACTTC.

The chain links TRBV10-1 to TRBJ1-1; tentative D call: TRBD1 (5 bases). Trimming stripped 4 bases from V and 4 bases from J, with 13 bases between. Looked up from germline, CDR1 is WNHNN and CDR2 is SYGVQD (reference sequence). The CDR3 spans 14 residues. The CDR3 loop is CASSGGGRSTEAFF. CDR3 nucleotides: TGCGCCAGCAGTGGGGGGGGTCGGAGCACTGAAGCTTTCTTT.

This clone was observed once. V usage is TRBV7-6 and J usage is TRBJ2-5; 12 nucleotides align to TRBD2. The CDR3 spans 16 residues. V shed 3 bases and J 4 bases; nucleotides not matched to a gene: 6. Germline loops: CDR1 SGHVS, CDR2 FNYEAQ. The CDR3: CASSFASGGAGETQYF. The CDR3 DNA is TGTGCCAGCAGCTTCGCTAGCGGGGGGGCAGGAGAGACCCAGTACTTC.

Comments on this clone: Other DNA sequences in the same sample also yield this CDR3. The chain uses TRBV19 and TRBJ1-2; the D is unclear. The CDR3 is 13 amino acids. Trimming stripped 4 bases from V and 5 bases from J, with 11 bases between. Germline CDR1 LNHDA, CDR2 SQIVND (reference sequence). CDR3 protein: CASSRGESYGYTF. In nucleotides, the CDR3 is TGTGCCAGTAGTAGAGGAGAGTCATATGGCTACACCTTC.

Of note for this clone: This same CDR3 is encoded by further DNA sequences in the sample. The chain joins TRBV30 to TRBJ2-7; D may correspond to TRBD1 or TRBD2 (5 bases each). Between the trimmed V and J ends, which lost 5 bases and 4 bases, there was a span of 9 bases. Germline-derived CDR1 and CDR2 are GTSNPN and SVGIG (reference sequence). This CDR3 spans 11 amino acids. The CDR3 region is CAWGTVYEQYF. CDR3 nucleotide sequence: TGTGCCTGGGGGACGGTATACGAGCAGTACTTC.

On this clone itself: Other DNA sequences in this sample translate to the same CDR3. The rearrangement links TRBV10-3 to TRBJ2-7; D may correspond to TRBD1 or TRBD2 (5 bases each). Trimming pared 5 bases from V and 2 bases from J, leaving 7 bases between. The CDR3 has 12 residues. Germline values: CDR1 ENHRY, CDR2 SYGVKD. Here the CDR3 reads CAISRDAYEQYF. The CDR3 nucleotides read TGTGCCATCAGTCGGGACGCCTACGAGCAGTACTTC.

This clone was observed a few times. V usage is TRBV30 and J usage is TRBJ1-1; 7 bases line up with TRBD1. The ends lost 1 base at V and 1 base at J; junction bases unmatched: 15. Germline V lookup: CDR1 GTSNPN, CDR2 SVGIG (reference sequence). CDR3 length equals 18 residues. CDR3: CAWSGRSILDRRNTEAFF. The DNA of the CDR3 is TGTGCCTGGAGTGGGAGGTCCATATTGGACAGGAGGAACACTGAAGCTTTCTTT.

The rearrangement joins TRBV5-1 to TRBJ2-5, with 7 bases fitting TRBD2. With 6 bases clipped from V and 1 base from J, the junction kept 9 bases outside the gene matches. CDR1 and CDR2 from the germline V gene are SGHRS and YFSETQ. CDR3 length: 15 residues. The CDR3 region has the DNA TGCGCCAGCACCCCGGGTAGCGGGTCCCAAGAGACCCAGTACTTC. Amino acid sequence: CASTPGSGSQETQYF.

The rearrangement joins TRBV29-1 to TRBJ2-1, with TRBD2 matching over 7 bases. Germline V gives CDR1 SQVTM, CDR2 ANQGSEA. This CDR3 has 13 residues. V shed 0 bases, J shed 6 bases, and the junction held 2 bases outside the gene matches. This CDR3 is CSVEDGGGNEQFF. The DNA for the CDR3 is TGCAGCGTTGAAGATGGGGGGGGCAATGAGCAGTTCTTC.

The chain is built from TRBV4-1 and TRBJ1-1, with TRBD1 matching 9 bases. V shed 5 bases and J 5 bases; nucleotides not matched to a gene: 9. Germline CDR1 MGHRA, CDR2 YSYEKL. There are 15 residues in the CDR3. CDR3 nucleotides: TGCGCCAGCAGCTCATACAGGGGGCGATGGACTGAAGCTTTCTTT. Its translation: CASSSYRGRWTEAFF.

CDR3 protein: CASSYSHSSYNSPLHF. CDR3 nucleotide sequence: TGTGCCAGCAGTTACTCCCACAGCTCCTATAATTCACCCCTCCACTTT. The chain joins TRBV6-6 to TRBJ1-6; no reliable D call. CDR1 and CDR2 from the germline V gene are MNHNY and SVGAGI (reference sequence). The V and J ends lost 0 bases and 0 bases respectively, with 6 bases between them. CDR3 size: 16 residues.

Notes on this clone: Other DNA sequences of this sample code for an identical CDR3. The V call is TRBV5-1, the J call TRBJ2-5; 7 nucleotides agree with TRBD2. With V trimmed by 0 bases and J by 5 bases, 7 bases remained unmatched. The CDR3 is 15 residues long. From germline, CDR1 is SGHRS and CDR2 YFSETQ. The CDR3 spells CASSLAGGYRETQYF. The CDR3 DNA reads as TGCGCCAGCAGCTTGGCCGGGGGGTACCGGGAGACCCAGTACTTC.

The chain is built from TRBV6-6 and TRBJ1-2; the match to TRBD1 covers 9 bases. Trimming removed 6 bases from V and 1 base from J; junction bases left unmatched: 3. Germline CDR1 and CDR2: MNHNY and SVGAGI (reference sequence). CDR3 length: 14 residues. CDR3 nucleotide sequence: TGTGCCAGCAGATCGACAGGGGGTAACTATGGCTACACCTTC. The encoded protein is CASRSTGGNYGYTF.